A selection of T cell receptor beta chains follows, all from one sample in a study of molecular identifiers for immune sequencing clone quantification. TCRdb processed the PCR reads anew with MiXCR; each CDR3 protein has one entry. The data hold a few hundred thousand distinct CDR3 sequences, with 24% observed a single time. Sequencing was carried out using naive CD8+ T cells from blood, with Jurkat cell RNA spiked in. The receptors here all came from a human donor in good health. Some libraries in this study had Jurkat cell RNA spiked in. CDR3s include the opening cysteine and the closing phenylalanine or tryptophan. Each record gives: D gene, V gene, clone size, J gene, CDR3 DNA, CDR3 protein. The D gene is left open where the match is weak. Clone size is given for some rows only: seen once, a few or many times, or a class if the clone is expanded.

-,TRBV19,few,TRBJ2-1,TGTGCCAGTAGTATGGTGGGGGAGCAGTTCTTC,CASSMVGEQFF
-,TRBV10-3,-,TRBJ2-5,TGTGCCATCAGTGAGTCGGTGGGCCAAGAGACCCAGTACTTC,CAISESVGQETQYF
-,TRBV20-1,many,TRBJ2-5,TGCAGTGCTAGACTTGGGACGGCGCCACTGGAGACCCAGTACTTC,CSARLGTAPLETQYF
TRBD1,TRBV23-1,-,TRBJ2-7,TGCGCCAGCAGTCGACAGGGCAACTACGAGCAGTACTTC,CASSRQGNYEQYF
-,TRBV28,-,TRBJ1-1,TGTGCCAGCAGGTTTTCACCACAGGGAATGGACACTGAAGCTTTCTTT,CASRFSPQGMDTEAFF
TRBD1,TRBV4-3,-,TRBJ1-4,TGCGCCAGCAGCCAGGGGACAGGGTCTGATGAAAAACTGTTTTTT,CASSQGTGSDEKLFF
TRBD2,TRBV27,-,TRBJ2-7,TGTGCCAGCAGTCCCTTAGGGACTAGCGGGACCTCCTACGAGCAGTACTTC,CASSPLGTSGTSYEQYF
-,TRBV12-3/TRBV12-4,many,TRBJ2-7,TGTGCCAGCAGTTTAGGGGGACACTACGAGCAGTACTTC,CASSLGGHYEQYF
-,TRBV3-1,-,TRBJ2-6,TGTGCCAGCAGCCAAGATTACGGGGCCGGGGCCAACGTCCTGACTTTC,CASSQDYGAGANVLTF
-,TRBV10-2,-,TRBJ2-2,TGCGCCAGCAGAGGGACGGCCCTGGGCACCGGGGAGCTGTTTTTT,CASRGTALGTGELFF
-,TRBV6-2/TRBV6-3,-,TRBJ1-5,TGTGCCAGCGGTTACTCGTTCCCCCAGCCCCAGCATTTT,CASGYSFPQPQHF
-,TRBV5-5,-,TRBJ1-1,TGTGCCAGCAGCTTGGCCCGGACCGTCCGACCGAGCACTGAAGCTTTCTTT,CASSLARTVRPSTEAFF
-,TRBV5-1,few,TRBJ1-4,TGCGCCAGCAGCTCCGGCATCACACTGGAACATGAAAAACTGTTTTTT,CASSSGITLEHEKLFF
TRBD1,TRBV7-2,-,TRBJ2-2,TGTGCCAGCAGCGCGTACGGACAGGGGGCCTCCGGGGAGCTGTTTTTT,CASSAYGQGASGELFF
TRBD1,TRBV28,many,TRBJ2-4,TGTGCCAGCAGCCCATTCCATGTGGGGACAGGAGTAAACATTCAGTACTTC,CASSPFHVGTGVNIQYF
TRBD2,TRBV7-2,many,TRBJ2-3,TGTGCCAGCAGCTTACTAGCGGGGGGGCCGGCAGATACGCAGTATTTT,CASSLLAGGPADTQYF
TRBD2,TRBV7-2,many,TRBJ2-7,TGTGCCAGCAGCTTGGCCGGGACTAGTTACGAGCAGTACTTC,CASSLAGTSYEQYF
TRBD1,TRBV28,few,TRBJ2-5,TGTGCCAGCAGTTCCGGGACAGGACTAGAGACCCAGTACTTC,CASSSGTGLETQYF
-,TRBV6-5,few,TRBJ2-7,TGTGCCAGCAGTTACAGCCGGGCTGTGGAGCAGTACTTC,CASSYSRAVEQYF
-,TRBV6-2/TRBV6-3,many,TRBJ2-7,TGTGCCAGCAGTTCGGCCCACGAGCAGTACTTC,CASSSAHEQYF
TRBD1,TRBV6-5,few,TRBJ2-1,TGTGCCAGCAGTTTCCGGGACAGGGCCTATGAGCAGTTCTTC,CASSFRDRAYEQFF
-,TRBV13,-,TRBJ2-3,TGTGCCAGCAGCGGCTTGACAGGCACAGATACGCAGTATTTT,CASSGLTGTDTQYF
-,TRBV29-1,few,TRBJ1-5,TGCAGCGTTGGTGAACAGGGCTATCAGCCCCAGCATTTT,CSVGEQGYQPQHF
-,TRBV4-3,few,TRBJ2-7,TGCGCCAGCAGCCAAGATTGGGGGGTAGCCTACGAGCAGTACTTC,CASSQDWGVAYEQYF
-,TRBV28,-,TRBJ2-7,TGTGCCAGCAGCCTAGATTGGACAGTCACGCTTTCGTCCTACGAGCAGTACTTC,CASSLDWTVTLSSYEQYF
TRBD2,TRBV19,many,TRBJ2-2,TGTGCCAGTAGTATATCGGGCCTAGCGGTGAACACCGGGGAGCTGTTTTTT,CASSISGLAVNTGELFF
TRBD2,TRBV6-5,many,TRBJ2-7,TGTGCCAGCAGTTACTCCAACCCCCCAGGGACTAGCGGGAACGAGCAGTACTTC,CASSYSNPPGTSGNEQYF
-,TRBV11-2,many,TRBJ2-7,TGTGCCAGCAGCTCCGTAGTACGGTCCTCCTACGAGCAGTACTTC,CASSSVVRSSYEQYF
-,TRBV15,many,TRBJ2-1,TGTGCCACCGCAGACGGTGGTACGGGCGGTTCTTACAATGAGCAGTTCTTC,CATADGGTGGSYNEQFF
-,TRBV7-9,-,TRBJ2-7,TGTGCCAGCGGCTTCTCCTACGAGCAGTACTTC,CASGFSYEQYF
-,TRBV6-5,few,TRBJ2-7,TGTGCCAGCAGGCCCTTTGAAGGATTCTACGAGCAGTACTTC,CASRPFEGFYEQYF
TRBD2,TRBV20-1,-,TRBJ2-3,TGCAGTGCTGAACCGCCGGGGACTAGCGTTAGCACAGATACGCAGTATTTT,CSAEPPGTSVSTDTQYF
-,TRBV7-2,many,TRBJ1-1,TGTGCCAGCAGCCTTTTGGGGTTGACTGAAGCTTTCTTT,CASSLLGLTEAFF